This TCR beta chain was sequenced during a study of T cell responses to AZD1222 COVID-19 vaccine. Study-wide findings and caveats: Mostly white British, mostly female donors; authors suggested clonal diversity may be underestimated. Vaccination with two AZD1222 doses was followed by a rise in Spike-specific TCR breadth and depth.

Produced via immunoSEQ multiplex PCR; TCRdb's table is partial and in-frame only. In the table there are more than 100,000 clones, about 91% of which are singletons. This CDR3 has 13 amino acids. The V gene's germline CDR1 is ENHRY and CDR2 SYGVKD. V lost 2 bases, J lost 6 bases, and 1 base stayed unmatched. Concerning this clone: Its specificity is not known.

The TCR was taken from an adult who received the AZD1222 COVID-19 vaccine. Source: peripheral blood, taken 28 days after the second AZD1222 dose. This chain connects TRBV10-3 to TRBJ2-5; 9 bases fit TRBD2. The CDR3 region has the DNA TGTGCCATCAGTGAGACTAGCGGGCAGACCCAGTACTTC. This codes for CAISETSGQTQYF.